The 3 T cell receptor beta chains below all came from one sample that was sequenced in a study of blood T cell repertoires in COVID-19. Some clones are missing from TCRdb's copy, which holds only in-frame ones; the method was immunoSEQ multiplex PCR. The top ten hold roughly 4% of the sample, which has about 39,000 clones, more than 80% seen once. Material: peripheral blood. The receptors were sampled from a man aged 55 to 69 with acute or convalescent COVID-19.

The chain recombines TRBV12-5 with TRBJ2-7, with D possibly being TRBD1 (6 bases). This CDR3 is 17 amino acids long. Trimming pared 5 bases from V and 5 bases from J, leaving 25 bases between. The germline V gene has CDR1 LGHNT and CDR2 FRNRAP. DNA for the CDR3: TGTGCTAGTGGTCAAGGACAGTTAGCTCAACCCTACGACGAGCAGTACTTC. This encodes CASGQGQLAQPYDEQYF.

The rearrangement joins TRBV6-1 to TRBJ2-2; 9 nucleotides agree with TRBD2. The CDR3 spans 19 residues. Germline CDR1 and CDR2: MNHNS and SASEGT. J was trimmed by 0 bases and V by 2 bases; bases with no gene match: 10. The CDR3 protein is CASSERRLAEYSNTGELFF. CDR3 nucleotide sequence: TGTGCCAGCAGTGAAAGGAGACTAGCGGAGTATTCGAACACCGGGGAGCTGTTTTTT.

J is TRBJ2-1 and V is TRBV18; D may be TRBD1 (6 bases). Trimming pared 4 bases from V and 12 bases from J, leaving 25 bases between. This CDR3 has 16 amino acids. Germline CDR1 reads KGHSH; CDR2 reads LQKENI. In DNA, the CDR3 is TGTGCCAGCTCACAGGGGGTGGATTTAGGCGCTTCGCCGCAGTTCTTC. This encodes CASSQGVDLGASPQFF.